This T cell receptor (beta chain) was sequenced during a study of T cells in severe cutaneous drug reactions. On this clonotype itself: The antigen is unknown.

The CDR3 runs 14 residues. Germline assignment: CDR1 DFQATT and CDR2 SNEGSKA (reference sequence). The patients sequenced had a carbamazepine-induced Stevens-Johnson syndrome or toxic epidermal necrolysis reaction. The iRepertoire multiplex PCR system with TCR subtype-specific primers built both bulk and single-cell libraries. With the multiplex PCR reads reprocessed, TCRdb shows one record per CDR3 protein and no DNA. The sample has about 10,000 distinct CDR3 sequences. Study findings and constraints: In carbamazepine-induced Stevens-Johnson syndrome or toxic epidermal necrolysis, TRBV12-4 averaged about 31% in blister cells and about 5.1% in PBMC.

The sequenced material came from cells from a skin blister. This receptor was identified in a human donor with Stevens-Johnson syndrome, a severe cutaneous drug reaction. This chain uses TRBV20-1 with TRBJ1-3; the D call of TRBD1 rests on TCRdb alone, since no DNA is present to check it. The CDR3 sequence: CSAREGPSGNTIYF.